This section outlines one T cell receptor (beta chain) sequence together with its context. Per germline, CDR1 LGHDT and CDR2 YNNKEL (reference sequence). This CDR3 comprises 18 residues. V lost 0 bases to trimming and J lost 2 bases; unmatched junction nucleotides: 11. This entry belongs to a study of blood T cell repertoires in COVID-19. Sequenced by immunoSEQ multiplex PCR; TCRdb stores in-frame clones only, minus some. The data hold roughly 200,000 clones, with roughly 80% observed a single time. The gene calls are TRBV3-1 (or the pseudogene TRBV3-2) and TRBJ2-3; 7 nucleotides align to TRBD2. Material for sequencing was peripheral blood. The origin of this receptor is a man aged 45 to 65 who had recovered from COVID-19. The CDR3, as DNA: TGTGCCAGCAGCCAAGATTCTATTGGGGGAGGGCTCACAGATACGCAGTATTTT. Encoded protein: CASSQDSIGGGLTDTQYF.